This passage covers 27 T cell receptor beta chains from one sample sequenced in a study of beta chain features in type 1 diabetes (dated by TCRdb to 2017 to 2018). Preparation of the library involved the immunoSEQ multiplex PCR assay. The entire amount of isolated RNA was reverse transcribed using the High Capacity cDNA Reverse Transcription Kit, so the sequenced TCRB transcripts were expressed ones. Entries here come from immuneACCESS through TCRdb and include only in-frame sequences with V and J called. Some clones fail to appear in such tables; in the studies checked, an unresolved V gene covers under half of the shortfall, and the cause of the remainder is unknown. This sample holds about 150,000 clones; around 10% were observed only once. The ten largest clonotypes hold 2% to 2.5% of the sample. Input material: central memory CD4+ T cells from blood. Receptor source: a man aged 18 to 30 in good health.

The V call is TRBV5-1, the J call TRBJ2-3; no firm D call. The CDR3 is made up of 15 amino acids. CDR1 is SGHRS and CDR2 is YFSETQ in the germline V gene. V dropped 0 bases and J dropped 5 bases, with 13 bases sitting between them. CDR3 in amino acids: CASSLGMNSQDTQYF. The CDR3 DNA follows: TGCGCCAGCAGCTTGGGGATGAATAGCCAAGATACGCAGTATTTT.

The J gene is TRBJ2-2, the V gene TRBV4-2; D gene uncertain. The CDR3 has 15 amino acids. V was cut by 0 bases and J by 5 bases, with 10 bases left in between. The V gene's germline CDR1 is LGHNA and CDR2 YNFKEQ. The CDR3 reads CASSQDGEDTGELFF. Written as DNA, the CDR3 is TGTGCCAGCAGCCAAGATGGCGAGGATACCGGGGAGCTGTTTTTT.

The chain uses TRBV9 and TRBJ2-1; possible D gene TRBD1, 7 bases. Trimming took off 2 bases at V and 4 bases at J, with 10 bases between the two ends. Germline values: CDR1 SGDLS, CDR2 YYNGEE. The CDR3 runs 14 residues. CDR3 bases: TGTGCCAGCAGCGTCCAGGGGGGTTACAATGAGCAGTTCTTC. It encodes CASSVQGGYNEQFF.

The chain recombines TRBV30 with TRBJ1-2; D is unresolved. The CDR3 has 14 amino acids. The germline V gene encodes CDR1 GTSNPN and CDR2 SVGIG (reference sequence). V lost 2 bases and J lost 0, with 10 bases in between. This CDR3 reads CAWSRVSANYGYTF. The CDR3 nucleotides are TGTGCCTGGAGTCGGGTATCGGCTAACTATGGCTACACCTTC.

This clone occurred a few times. V gene TRBV9 combines with J gene TRBJ2-1, with 10 bases identical to TRBD1. The CDR3 is 14 residues long. The V gene end was trimmed by 3 bases and the J gene end by 12 bases; junction bases not matched to a gene: 9. Germline CDR1 is SGDLS and CDR2 is YYNGEE. The CDR3 reads CASSAIGQGEWQFF. The CDR3 region has the DNA TGTGCCAGCAGCGCGATAGGACAGGGGGAATGGCAGTTCTTC.

This clone has ten or more counts. This chain connects TRBV2 to TRBJ1-1, with no clear D. The CDR3 totals 14 residues. From germline, CDR1 is SNHLY and CDR2 FYNNEI. V was cut by 3 bases and J by 0 bases, with 8 bases left in between. The CDR3 nucleotides are TGTGCCAGCAGTGATCGCCGTATGAACACTGAAGCTTTCTTT. It specifies CASSDRRMNTEAFF.

This clone has ten or more counts. The chain employs TRBV5-1 and TRBJ2-3; maybe TRBD2 (5 bases). The germline gives CDR1 SGHRS, CDR2 YFSETQ. The length of the CDR3 is 16 residues. The ends were cut back, 3 bases at V and 2 bases at J, with 16 bases in the middle. DNA of the CDR3: TGCGCCAGCAGCTCTGTCTTTGAGGGATACACAGATACGCAGTATTTT. This sequence encodes CASSSVFEGYTDTQYF.

This clone was seen more than once but under ten times. V is TRBV4-2 and J is TRBJ2-7; D not resolved. Germline V gives CDR1 LGHNA, CDR2 YNFKEQ. The CDR3 is 13 amino acids. V lost 1 base to trimming and J lost 6 bases, with 10 bases between them. CDR3 DNA: TGTGCCAGCAGCCAAGGGATTAGGTCCGAGCAGTACTTC. It is translated as CASSQGIRSEQYF.

The CDR3 loop reads CASSPTTGFSEKQYF. The CDR3 DNA is TGTGCCAGCTCACCCACAACAGGGTTCTCCGAAAAGCAGTACTTC. The gene calls are TRBV18 and TRBJ2-7, with D perhaps TRBD1 (6 bases). Per germline, CDR1 KGHSH and CDR2 LQKENI. The CDR3 covers 15 residues. V was trimmed by 3 bases and J by 8 bases, leaving 20 bases between them.

V is TRBV5-1 and J is TRBJ2-7, with D possibly being TRBD1 or TRBD2 (6 bases each). CDR1 and CDR2 from the germline V gene are SGHRS and YFSETQ. Trimming left V 0 bases short and J 6 bases short, with 16 bases between. The CDR3 runs to 15 residues. CDR3 sequence reads: CASSLDSGGYGEQYF. The CDR3 DNA sequence: TGCGCCAGCAGCTTGGATTCCGGGGGCTATGGCGAGCAGTACTTC.

This clone was seen a few times. CDR3 sequence reads: CASSSSGGNQPQHF. In nucleotides, the CDR3 is TGTGCCAGCAGCTCAAGTGGGGGCAATCAGCCCCAGCATTTT. The rearrangement joins TRBV9 to TRBJ1-5; no clear D. The length of the CDR3 is 14 residues. Germline loops: CDR1 SGDLS, CDR2 YYNGEE. V dropped 4 bases and J dropped 2 bases, with 10 bases sitting between them.

The J gene is TRBJ2-7, the V gene TRBV29-1; tentatively, D is TRBD2 (5 bases). The CDR3 extends over 13 amino acids. Looked up from germline, CDR1 is SQVTM and CDR2 is ANQGSEA. V dropped 0 bases and J dropped 7 bases, with 13 bases sitting between them. For the CDR3, the DNA is TGCAGCGTTGAAGACAGGTACTGGGAGGAGCAGTACTTC. Translating gives CSVEDRYWEEQYF.

V is TRBV4-1 and J is TRBJ2-3; no firm D call. The ends were cut back, 1 base at V and 0 bases at J, with 11 bases in the middle. The CDR3 sequence is 16 residues long. Germline V gene sequence: CDR1 MGHRA, CDR2 YSYEKL. CDR3 residues: CASSQVQETSTDTQYF. As DNA, the CDR3 is TGCGCCAGCAGCCAAGTCCAGGAGACCAGCACAGATACGCAGTATTTT.

This clone was detected a few times. The chain links TRBV28 to TRBJ2-7; 7 bases are shared with TRBD1. Germline V gene lookup returns CDR1 MDHEN and CDR2 SYDVKM. This CDR3 has 15 amino acids. Trimming removed 5 bases from V and 7 bases from J; junction bases left unmatched: 14. CDR3 amino acids: CASSTNRGAVGEQYF. CDR3 nucleotide sequence: TGTGCCAGCAGTACTAACAGGGGTGCAGTGGGAGAGCAGTACTTC.

This clone was seen only a few times. This chain connects TRBV7-3 to TRBJ2-4; maybe TRBD1 (5 bases). Germline CDR1 is SGHTA and CDR2 is FQGTGA. The CDR3 sequence is 16 residues long. V was trimmed by 2 bases and J by 0 bases, leaving 11 bases between them. The CDR3: CASSLAGSGAKNIQYF. Here the CDR3 DNA reads TGTGCCAGCAGCTTAGCAGGGTCCGGAGCCAAAAACATTCAGTACTTC.

The chain has TRBV7-3 and TRBJ2-7; TRBD2 aligns across 8 bases. The ends lost 5 bases at V and 5 bases at J; junction bases unmatched: 11. There are 15 residues in the CDR3. The germline gives CDR1 SGHTA, CDR2 FQGTGA. CDR3 DNA: TGTGCCAGCAGCCCCCCCGGAGGAGCGGGAGACGAGCAGTACTTC. Encoded protein: CASSPPGGAGDEQYF.

A few counts support this clone. This sequence joins TRBV7-2 and TRBJ2-7; 8 bases map to TRBD1. V shed 7 bases, J shed 3 bases, and the junction held 11 bases outside the gene matches. Per germline, CDR1 SGHTA and CDR2 FQGNSA. The CDR3 is made up of 15 amino acids. The CDR3 bases are TGTGCCAGCACCCAGCAAGCAGGGGGCCTCTACGAGCAGTACTTC. Translating it yields CASTQQAGGLYEQYF.

Only a few counts were recorded for this clone. The rearrangement joins TRBV18 to TRBJ2-7; D gene unclear. V was pared by 3 bases and J by 2 bases, with 8 bases between. The CDR3 consists of 13 residues. Germline assignment: CDR1 KGHSH and CDR2 LQKENI. The CDR3 coding sequence is TGTGCCAGCTCACCGCCGGGCCCCTACGAGCAGTACTTC. Translating gives CASSPPGPYEQYF.

CDR3 region: CASSVRGETEAFF. The CDR3 DNA sequence: TGTGCCAGCAGCGTCCGAGGGGAGACTGAAGCTTTCTTT. This chain connects TRBV9 to TRBJ1-1; D is perhaps TRBD1 (5 bases). Germline V gene sequence: CDR1 SGDLS, CDR2 YYNGEE. The CDR3 loop spans 13 amino acids. The V gene lost 2 bases and the J gene lost 5 bases, with 10 bases spanning the gap.

This clone has only a few counts. The rearrangement joins TRBV18 to TRBJ2-3, with D possibly TRBD1 on 6 matching bases. Per the germline V gene, CDR1 is KGHSH and CDR2 is LQKENI. Trimming removed 10 bases at V and 2 bases at J, with 16 bases between. The CDR3 has 14 residues. CDR3 residues: CATIEGVATDTQYF. CDR3 sequence (DNA): TGTGCCACGATCGAGGGGGTCGCCACAGATACGCAGTATTTT.

This clone has only a few counts. This chain joins TRBV4-1 and TRBJ2-7, with 7 bases fitting TRBD2. The CDR3 contains 16 residues. The V gene end was trimmed by 5 bases and the J gene end by 1 base; junction bases not matched to a gene: 11. CDR1 is MGHRA, CDR2 YSYEKL, per germline. CDR3 amino acids: CASSSRDYLGSYEQYF. Here the CDR3 DNA reads TGCGCCAGCAGCTCCCGGGACTACCTCGGGTCCTACGAGCAGTACTTC.

The DNA of the CDR3 is TGTGCCAGCAGCCCCCTCGGACAGAGCTCCTACAATGAGCAGTTCTTC. Residues: CASSPLGQSSYNEQFF. The rearrangement uses TRBV21-1 and TRBJ2-1; TRBD1, the table's D call, lacks a check against the DNA. TRBV21-1 is shown as a pseudogene. The length of the CDR3 is 16 residues.

V and J are TRBV6-5 and TRBJ2-7; 10 positions match TRBD1. This CDR3 spans 16 amino acids. Germline lookup yields CDR1 MNHEY and CDR2 SVGAGI. J gave up 2 bases and V 2 bases, and 6 bases lay outside the gene matches. The CDR3 here is CASSYTSGTGAYEQYF. CDR3 sequence (DNA): TGTGCCAGCAGTTACACCTCCGGGACAGGGGCCTACGAGCAGTACTTC.

This clone was found a few times. The V gene is TRBV6-5, the J gene TRBJ2-1; the match to TRBD2 covers 8 bases. Germline assignment: CDR1 MNHEY and CDR2 SVGAGI. J was trimmed by 4 bases and V by 2 bases; bases with no gene match: 7. The CDR3 extends over 16 amino acids. This CDR3 reads CASSYAGGGNYNEQFF. CDR3 nucleotides: TGTGCCAGCAGTTACGCGGGGGGCGGTAATTACAATGAGCAGTTCTTC.

This clone was picked up a small number of times. This chain links TRBV15 with TRBJ1-5, with a possible D match to TRBD1 (5 bases). Germline-derived CDR1 and CDR2 are LNHNV and YYDKDF (reference sequence). The CDR3 totals 14 residues. Trimming left V 5 bases short and J 7 bases short, with 15 bases between. The CDR3 DNA reads as TGTGCCACCAGCCCAGACGGGGCAGAGCAGCCCCAGCATTTT. Translation gives CATSPDGAEQPQHF.

This clone has a handful of counts. The J gene is TRBJ1-2, the V gene TRBV9, with D perhaps TRBD1 (5 bases). The CDR3 sequence is 14 residues long. V lost 0 bases, J lost 3 bases, and 9 bases lay in between. Germline lookup yields CDR1 SGDLS and CDR2 YYNGEE. CDR3 loop: CASSVAQGDYGYTF. CDR3 bases: TGTGCCAGCAGCGTAGCTCAGGGTGACTATGGCTACACCTTC.

This clone was counted many times. The V and J genes are TRBV2 and TRBJ1-1; D is unclear. This CDR3 spans 13 amino acids. V lost 5 bases, J lost 0 bases, and 7 bases lay in between. Germline CDR1 reads SNHLY; CDR2 reads FYNNEI. The DNA of the CDR3 is TGTGCCAGCAGTCAGAACATGAACACTGAAGCTTTCTTT. It specifies CASSQNMNTEAFF.